These 29 T cell receptor beta chains came from one sample sequenced in a study of blood T cells in healthy people across ages. PCR was performed a second time for about 7 to 11 cycles using a sample-barcoded 5' primer and a J-beta primer mix. MiXCR, applied by TCRdb to the 5' RACE reads, yields one record per CDR3 protein. The data hold some 1.4 million distinct CDR3 sequences, with around two fifths observed a single time. The specimen sequenced was blood. Every receptor here comes from a woman aged 18 to 35 in good health.

As concerns this clonotype: At one of its ends the junction is not consistent with the germline gene, which may arise from a read error. In nucleotides, the CDR3 is TGTGCCAGCAGTTCGCGGAGGACAGGGCAGTACGAACAGTACTTC. It translates to CASSSRRTGQYEQYF. The chain carries TRBV27 and TRBJ2-7; 8 bases match TRBD1. This CDR3 contains 15 residues. The germline gives CDR1 MNHEY, CDR2 SMNVEV (reference sequence).

This clonotype was counted between two and nine times. The chain combines TRBV5-1 with TRBJ1-2; D is possibly TRBD1 (6 bases). Germline assignment: CDR1 SGHRS and CDR2 YFSETQ. Trimming pared 5 bases from V and 3 bases from J, leaving 23 bases between. The CDR3 totals 17 residues. The DNA of the CDR3 is TGCGCCAGCAGTGGATGGGGGCAGACTAAATCAGACTATGGCTACACCTTC. Its protein product is CASSGWGQTKSDYGYTF.

This clonotype turned up a few times. The chain is built from TRBV7-2 and TRBJ2-3; D tentatively fits TRBD1 or TRBD2 (5 bases each). Germline V CDR1 and CDR2: SGHTA, FQGNSA. The germline V and J ends were trimmed by 8 bases and 4 bases, with 16 bases remaining between them. This CDR3 is built from 14 residues. CDR3 sequence reads: CASQTGLAADTQYF. The CDR3 nucleotides read TGTGCCAGCCAAACGGGGCTAGCTGCAGATACGCAGTATTTT.

J is TRBJ1-2 and V is TRBV27; D possibly corresponds to TRBD1 (5 bases). The CDR3 spans 15 residues. V was shortened by 8 bases and J by 8 bases, with 24 bases between the two germline ends. Germline V lookup: CDR1 MNHEY, CDR2 SMNVEV (reference sequence). CDR3 in DNA: TGTGCCAGCGGCCTGGGGGAAGGGACCCCTGGAGGCTACACCTTC. Translating gives CASGLGEGTPGGYTF.

The V and J genes are TRBV20-1 and TRBJ1-3; D might be TRBD1 (5 bases). Per germline, CDR1 DFQATT and CDR2 SNEGSKA (reference sequence). The CDR3 extends over 14 amino acids. V was cut by 4 bases and J by 2 bases, with 12 bases left in between. CDR3 nucleotide sequence: TGCAGTGCTATCATCGGGACTGCTGGAAACACCATATATTTT. Amino acid sequence: CSAIIGTAGNTIYF.

Only a few counts were recorded for this clonotype. J is TRBJ2-1 and V is TRBV29-1; 7 nucleotides match TRBD2. The V segment lost 2 bases and the J segment 3 bases; nucleotides outside the gene matches: 7. Germline CDR1 reads SQVTM; CDR2 reads ANQGSEA. CDR3 length equals 15 residues. CDR3 nucleotide sequence: TGCAGCGTTGAAAGGCTAGCGGCGATCTACAATGAGCAGTTCTTC. Translated, it gives CSVERLAAIYNEQFF.

This chain uses TRBV12-3 or TRBV12-4 with TRBJ1-1; perhaps TRBD1 as D (6 bases). Trimming took off 3 bases at V and 11 bases at J, with 13 bases between the two ends. The CDR3 length is 12 residues. The CDR3 region has the DNA TGTGCCAGCAGTTTCGGGGGCGGGGTTGCTTTCTTT. This encodes CASSFGGGVAFF.

This clonotype was found a few times. The V gene is TRBV11-1, the J gene TRBJ2-7; 13 bases match TRBD2. In germline, CDR1 is SGHAT, CDR2 FQDESV (reference sequence). The length of the CDR3 is 18 residues. J was trimmed by 5 bases and V by 0 bases; bases with no gene match: 10. CDR3 nucleotide sequence: TGTGCCAGCAGCTTAGCGCTAGTAGGACTAGCGGGAGTCCACGAGCAGTACTTC. It translates to CASSLALVGLAGVHEQYF.

The chain recombines TRBV7-2 with TRBJ2-5; D may correspond to TRBD1 or TRBD2 (5 bases each). CDR3 size: 15 residues. The germline CDR1 and CDR2 sequences are SGHTA and FQGNSA. V was shortened by 5 bases and J by 3 bases, with 16 bases between the two germline ends. For the CDR3, the DNA is TGTGCCAGCAGCGGACTCTGGGGCGCGAAAGAGACCCAGTACTTC. It yields the protein CASSGLWGAKETQYF. The variable domain in full, completed from reference TRBV7-2 and TRBJ2-5, reads GAGVSQSPSNKVTEKGKDVELRCDPISGHTALYWYRQSLGQGLEFLIYFQGNSAPDKSGLPSDRFSAERTGGSVSTLTIQRTQQEDSAVYLCASSGLWGAKETQYFGPGTRLLVL.

The J gene is TRBJ1-1, the V gene TRBV6-1; D gene uncertain. The CDR3 consists of 15 residues. The ends were cut back, 2 bases at V and 1 base at J, with 11 bases in the middle. Germline V gene lookup returns CDR1 MNHNS and CDR2 SASEGT. The CDR3 bases are TGTGCCAGCAGTGAATCCCCCAGCCCGAACACTGAAGCTTTCTTT. As protein: CASSESPSPNTEAFF.

The CDR3 coding sequence is TGTGCCGGCAACCGACAGCATAATGAAAAACTGTTTTTT. Amino acid sequence: CAGNRQHNEKLFF. The chain carries TRBV30 and TRBJ1-4; tentatively, D is TRBD1 (5 bases). Between the trimmed V and J ends, which lost 8 bases and 4 bases, there was a span of 14 bases. CDR1 is GTSNPN and CDR2 is SVGIG in the germline V gene (reference sequence). The CDR3 sequence is 13 residues long.

As regards this clonotype: It may be a read error: a sequence one base away is much more abundant. CDR3 in amino acids: CSARGSQNTEVFF. The CDR3 nucleotides are TGCAGTGCTAGAGGCAGTCAGAACACTGAAGTTTTCTTT. The rearrangement joins TRBV20-1 to TRBJ1-1, with unresolved D. CDR1 DFQATT and CDR2 SNEGSKA come from the germline V gene (reference sequence). CDR3 length equals 13 residues.

The chain has TRBV30 and TRBJ2-1; TRBD2 agrees at 7 bases. The CDR3 is made up of 11 amino acids. The J segment lost 9 bases and the V segment lost 4 bases, leaving 3 bases of the junction unmatched. The germline V gene has CDR1 GTSNPN and CDR2 SVGIG (reference sequence). The chain's CDR3 is CAWTAGREQFF. The CDR3 DNA reads as TGTGCCTGGACAGCGGGGCGTGAGCAGTTCTTC.

For this clonotype: One end of the junction fails to match germline, which may point to a read error. The V and J genes are TRBV5-1 and TRBJ1-4; D not certain. The CDR3 is 14 residues long. Germline V gene lookup returns CDR1 SGHRS and CDR2 YFSETQ. This chain's CDR3 is CASRIGTTNEKLFF. In nucleotides, the CDR3 is TGCGCCAGCAGGATCGGCACAACTAACGAAAAACTGTTTTTT.

This clonotype has only a few counts. The chain is built from TRBV5-1 and TRBJ2-3, with D perhaps TRBD1 (6 bases). Trimming cost V 5 bases and J 6 bases, with 25 bases left between them. Per the germline V gene, CDR1 is SGHRS and CDR2 is YFSETQ. CDR3 length: 17 amino acids. Here the CDR3 reads CASSSWGSGTTTDTQYF. CDR3 nucleotide sequence: TGCGCCAGCAGTAGTTGGGGTTCCGGGACAACCACGGATACGCAGTATTTT.

The chain recombines TRBV20-1 with TRBJ1-2, with D possibly TRBD1 on 5 matching bases. Trimming took off 5 bases at V and 2 bases at J, with 15 bases between the two ends. Germline loops: CDR1 DFQATT, CDR2 SNEGSKA (reference sequence). The CDR3 spans 14 residues. The CDR3 sequence is CSAPLGTVNYGYTF. The CDR3 coding sequence is TGCAGTGCTCCGCTCGGGACTGTCAACTATGGCTACACCTTC.

This chain joins TRBV14 and TRBJ2-1, with no clear D. The CDR3 length is 14 residues. V lost 8 bases, J lost 8 bases, and 19 bases lay in between. In germline, CDR1 is SGHDN, CDR2 FVKESK. The CDR3 DNA is TGTGCCAGCGGCCGCCATGTTCGGGTGGATGAGCAGTTCTTC. This codes for CASGRHVRVDEQFF.

Regarding this clonotype: A junction end diverges from the germline sequence, so it may reflect a read error. The chain employs TRBV10-2 and TRBJ2-7, with D perhaps matching TRBD2 (6 bases). TRBJ2-5 explains the end of the DNA better; the J call may be wrong. The CDR3 loop spans 14 amino acids. Per the germline V gene, CDR1 is WSHSY and CDR2 is SAAADI. The DNA of the CDR3 is TGCGCCAGCAGGGAGTTGGGAGGCCCAGAGACCCAGTACTTC. Translated: CASRELGGPETQYF.

V and J are TRBV7-2 and TRBJ1-6; D gene unclear. CDR3 size: 15 residues. V lost 5 bases, J lost 4 bases, and 12 bases lay in between. CDR1 SGHTA and CDR2 FQGNSA come from the germline V gene. In DNA, the CDR3 is TGTGCCAGCAGCCCCCGACTGTATTATAATTCACCCCTCCACTTT. Translation: CASSPRLYYNSPLHF. The variable domain in full, with the rest retrieved from reference TRBV7-2 and TRBJ1-6, is GAGVSQSPSNKVTEKGKDVELRCDPISGHTALYWYRQSLGQGLEFLIYFQGNSAPDKSGLPSDRFSAERTGGSVSTLTIQRTQQEDSAVYLCASSPRLYYNSPLHFGNGTRLTVT.

With regard to this clonotype: A read error is possible here, since a much larger clone lies one base away. The rearrangement joins TRBV29-1 to TRBJ2-1; 7 bases are shared with TRBD2. With 3 bases clipped from V and 6 bases from J, the junction kept 8 bases outside the gene matches. The CDR3 spans 14 residues. The V gene's germline CDR1 is SQVTM and CDR2 ANQGSEA. The CDR3 region has the DNA TGCAGCGTTGAGAGGCTAGCGGCAAGCAATGAGCAGTTCTTC. Residues: CSVERLAASNEQFF.

The chain uses TRBV3-1 and TRBJ2-7; 7 nucleotides line up with TRBD2. The assigned J gene may be wrong: the sequence end matches TRBJ2-4 better. CDR3 size: 17 residues. Looked up from germline, CDR1 is LGHDT and CDR2 is YNNKEL (reference sequence). DNA of the CDR3: TGTGCCAGCAGCCAAGATGCGGCTAGCGGAGCCAAAAACATTCAGTACTTC. It specifies CASSQDAASGAKNIQYF.

The rearrangement links TRBV11-2 to TRBJ1-5; possibly TRBD1 for D (5 bases). The CDR3 has 15 amino acids. Trimming took 3 bases from V and 5 from J, leaving 14 bases between them. CDR1 and CDR2 from the germline V gene are SGHAT and FQNNGV. The CDR3 sequence is CASSFGAGRDQPQHF. Written as DNA, the CDR3 is TGTGCCAGCAGCTTTGGGGCAGGGAGAGATCAGCCCCAGCATTTT.

The rearrangement links TRBV12-3 or TRBV12-4 to TRBJ2-7; D assignment may be TRBD1 or TRBD2 (5 bases each). The CDR3 is 15 residues long. V was pared by 6 bases and J by 0 bases, with 15 bases between. The CDR3 reads CASSRRDGASYEQYF. Here the CDR3 DNA reads TGTGCCAGCAGCCGCCGGGACGGGGCCTCCTACGAGCAGTACTTC.

The CDR3 protein is CASSSDPGFDEQYF. The CDR3 DNA is TGTGCCAGCAGCTCAGATCCGGGGTTCGACGAGCAGTACTTC. This chain joins TRBV6-5 and TRBJ2-7; tentatively, D is TRBD2 (5 bases). Germline assignment: CDR1 MNHEY and CDR2 SVGAGI. The CDR3 sequence is 14 residues long. The V gene lost 6 bases and the J gene lost 5 bases, with 17 bases spanning the gap.

The chain carries TRBV28 and TRBJ2-7, with 10 bases matching TRBD1. V lost 3 bases and J lost 5; bases outside the gene matches: 10. From germline, CDR1 is MDHEN and CDR2 SYDVKM. This CDR3 is 16 amino acids long. CDR3 residues: CASSLPRDRGIHEQYF. For the CDR3, the DNA is TGTGCCAGCAGTTTGCCAAGGGACAGGGGAATCCACGAGCAGTACTTC.

Points on this clonotype: One end of the junction varies from germline; a read error may be responsible. J is TRBJ2-5 and V is TRBV10-3; D is perhaps TRBD2 (6 bases). The CDR3 loop spans 13 amino acids. Germline CDR1 ENHRY, CDR2 SYGVKD. CDR3 sequence: CAISESGGKTQHF. The CDR3 DNA follows: TGTGCCATCAGTGAGTCGGGGGGAAAGACCCAGCACTTC.

The CDR3 spells CASTSGAGYGYTF. Written as DNA, the CDR3 is TGTGCCAGCACTTCCGGGGCTGGCTATGGCTACACCTTC. This chain joins TRBV12-3 or TRBV12-4 and TRBJ1-2, with D maybe TRBD1 (5 bases). V was shortened by 7 bases and J by 4 bases, with 13 bases between the two germline ends. There are 13 residues in the CDR3.

On this clonotype itself: The junction does not match germline at one end; this may be a read error. The chain links TRBV2 to TRBJ2-1; the D gene is possibly TRBD2 (5 bases). The V gene's germline CDR1 is SNHLY and CDR2 FYNNEI. The CDR3 has 15 residues. CDR3 loop: CTSFEDGLSYNEQFF. DNA for the CDR3: TGTACCAGCTTTGAGGACGGACTCTCCTACAATGAGCAGTTCTTC.

The chain carries TRBV4-2 and TRBJ1-2; D uncertain. The CDR3 spans 14 residues. V was clipped by 2 bases and J by 5 bases, with 12 bases between them. Germline V gives CDR1 LGHNA, CDR2 YNFKEQ. The CDR3 nucleotides read TGTGCCAGCAGCCAAAGCGTCGTCGAGTATGGCTACACCTTC. Protein: CASSQSVVEYGYTF.